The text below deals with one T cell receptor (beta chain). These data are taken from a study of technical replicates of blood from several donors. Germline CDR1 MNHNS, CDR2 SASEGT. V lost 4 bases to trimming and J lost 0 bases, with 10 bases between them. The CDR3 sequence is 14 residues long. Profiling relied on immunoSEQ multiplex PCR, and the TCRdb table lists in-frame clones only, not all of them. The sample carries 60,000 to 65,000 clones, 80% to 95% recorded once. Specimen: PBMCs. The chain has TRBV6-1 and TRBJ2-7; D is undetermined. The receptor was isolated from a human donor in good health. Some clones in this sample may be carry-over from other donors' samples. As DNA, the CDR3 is TGTGCCAGCAGTGGTTGGCCTGGCTCCTACGAGCAGTACTTC. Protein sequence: CASSGWPGSYEQYF.